This T cell receptor beta chain was profiled in a study of OX40 agonist ivuxolimab in advanced cancers. Overall study: Ivuxolimab doses were 0.01, 0.1, 0.3, 1.5, 3 or 10 mg/kg every 2 weeks. Therapy given before enrollment (anti-PD-1, anti-PD-L1 or anti-CTLA-4) was allowed, and 40% had some.

Profiled with immunoSEQ multiplex PCR; TCRdb holds only in-frame clones, not every one. Altogether tens of thousands of clones are present, around four fifths being singletons, with the ten largest covering 2.5% to 3%. The CDR3 has 15 residues. Between the trimmed V and J ends, which lost 1 base and 4 bases, there was a span of 16 bases. Germline values: CDR1 GTSNPN, CDR2 SVGIG (reference sequence). Points on this clone: Antigen specificity is unknown.

Whole-study results and caveats: In the 0.1-3.0 mg/kg groups, partial responders showed among the lowest expansion. Both CD4+ and CD8+ T cell populations in blood had undergone clonal expansion by week 6 at 0.1 to 3.0 mg/kg.

The origin of this receptor is an adult with an advanced solid tumor such as melanoma, head and neck, liver or kidney cancer. The V and J genes are TRBV30 and TRBJ1-2, with D possibly matching TRBD1 (5 bases). The material was CD4+ or CD8+ T cells sorted from blood, obtained in a trial of the OX40 agonist ivuxolimab. CDR3: CAWSEGLFGSYGYTF. DNA for the CDR3: TGTGCCTGGAGTGAGGGACTCTTCGGGAGCTATGGCTACACCTTC.